This TCR beta chain derives from a study of metastatic and nonmetastatic thyroid tumors. The overall study: Malignant thyroid and benign thyroid patients provided blood and tumor or nodule tissue whose repertoires were compared. Overall study results and limits: Benign nodules reportedly had significantly lower TCR beta diversity than malignant thyroid tumors in blood and tumor.

In the original workflow: The study's classifier, a distant-metastasis tool for papillary thyroid cancer, was built using CDR3 differences across clinicopathological groups. TCRdb re-processed the PCR reads through MiXCR. The authors' filters were not applied to this entry. The table has about 48,000 clones, more than 20% seen once. Germline lookup yields CDR1 MNHEY and CDR2 SVGEGT. V was trimmed by 0 bases and J by 0 bases, leaving 6 bases between them. The CDR3 is made up of 14 amino acids. This clone was counted between two and nine times. Its matching antigen is unknown. Each patient came to thyroid surgery without any prior treatment (of any kind).

Source material: blood. The V call is TRBV6-2 or TRBV6-3, the J call TRBJ2-7; D is ambiguous. This receptor was obtained from a male donor with papillary thyroid cancer or a benign thyroid nodule (not recorded which). Some clones in this sample may be carry-over from other donors' samples. DNA of the CDR3: TGTGCCAGCAGTTACTCCCAGAGCTCCTACGAGCAGTACTTC. Residues: CASSYSQSSYEQYF.